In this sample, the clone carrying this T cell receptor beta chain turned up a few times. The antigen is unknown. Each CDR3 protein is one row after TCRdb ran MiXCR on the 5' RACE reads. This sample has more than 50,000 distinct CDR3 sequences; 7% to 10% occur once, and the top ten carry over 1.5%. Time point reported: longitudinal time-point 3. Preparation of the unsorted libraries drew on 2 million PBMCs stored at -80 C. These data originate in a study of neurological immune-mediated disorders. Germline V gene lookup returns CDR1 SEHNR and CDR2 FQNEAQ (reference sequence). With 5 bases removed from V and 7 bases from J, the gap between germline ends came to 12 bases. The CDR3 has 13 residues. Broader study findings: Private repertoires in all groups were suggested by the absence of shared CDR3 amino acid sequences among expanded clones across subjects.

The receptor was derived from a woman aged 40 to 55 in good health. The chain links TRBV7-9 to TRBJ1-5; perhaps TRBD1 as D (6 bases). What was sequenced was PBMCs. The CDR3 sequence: CASSMTGQQPQHF. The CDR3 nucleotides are TGTGCCAGCAGCATGACAGGTCAGCAGCCCCAGCATTTT.